This note documents a single TCR beta chain sequence. Its antigen is undetermined. RNA transcripts provided the source from which TCR beta CDR3 regions were amplified. The study used the HTBI primer set for a first-round RT-PCR of the TCR CDR3. TCRdb reprocessed the multiplex PCR reads with MiXCR, giving one entry per CDR3 protein. The sample records about 640,000 distinct CDR3 sequences, about a fifth being singletons. This entry is derived from a study of T cells in Graves' hyperthyroidism and ophthalmopathy. General observations from the study: Ophthalmopathy was predicted by the model a median of roughly 6.6 months ahead of onset.

Trimming took off 4 bases at V and 3 bases at J, with 17 bases between the two ends. The germline gives CDR1 SGHRS, CDR2 YFSETQ. The CDR3 is made up of 16 amino acids. Ophthalmopathy patients had Clinical Activity Score at least 3, NOSPECS grade at least 4, duration under 3 months. Fresh peripheral blood, roughly 9.8 ml of it, supplied the PBMCs. This chain links TRBV5-1 with TRBJ2-1; D remains unclear. The clonotype originates from a man under 40 with Graves' ophthalmopathy. The sequenced sample was blood. The CDR3 DNA sequence: TGCGCCAGCAGCCAAGATTTGCGAATGAGCTACAATGAGCAGTTCTTC. This sequence encodes CASSQDLRMSYNEQFF.